The clone carrying this T cell receptor (beta chain) has just one count. This sample stems from a study of technical replicates of blood from several donors. TCRdb's table, derived via immunoSEQ multiplex PCR, lists solely in-frame clones and lacks some. The profile shows some 83,000 clones, 90% to 95% of them singletons. Between the trimmed V and J ends, which lost 5 bases and 1 base, there was a span of 9 bases. Germline V gene data show CDR1 as SGHVS and CDR2 as FNYEAQ. The CDR3 covers 14 residues. The sequenced material came from T cells isolated from PBMCs. The genes are TRBV7-6 and TRBJ1-3, with D unresolved. The source of this sequence is a human donor in good health. CDR3 sequence reads: CASSRSVSGNTIYF. The CDR3 coding sequence is TGTGCCAGCAGCCGCTCGGTATCTGGAAACACCATATATTTT. The whole variable domain, remainder taken from reference TRBV7-6 and TRBJ1-3, is GAGVSQSPRYKVTKRGQDVALRCDPISGHVSLYWYRQALGQGPEFLTYFNYEAQQDKSGLPNDRFSAERPEGSISTLTIQRTEQRDSAMYRCASSRSVSGNTIYFGEGSWLTVV.